This T cell receptor beta chain is drawn from a study of T cells after yellow fever vaccination. Broader study findings: Some clonotypes, a small share, were shared between CD4 and CD8 compartments. Primary-vaccination clones mostly resurfaced post-booster (96% CD4, approximately 90% CD8).

TCRdb ran MiXCR on the 5' RACE reads and lists one entry per CDR3 protein. In the table there are around 340,000 distinct CDR3 sequences, under 15% of which are singletons. A remark on this clonotype: Its antigen remains unidentified.

The sequence derives from a man in his late teens or twenties who received the YFV17D yellow fever vaccine. The sample was CD4+ T cells sorted from PBMCs, taken 15 days after the yellow fever booster vaccination.

The CDR3 reads CASSPGNLGYYGYTF. CDR3 bases: TGTGCCAGCTCTCCCGGAAATCTGGGCTACTATGGCTACACCTTC. J is TRBJ1-2 and V is TRBV18; no firm D call. The V end lost 6 bases, the J end lost 3 bases, and 17 bases lay between the germline ends. This CDR3 has 15 residues. Germline CDR1 and CDR2: KGHSH and LQKENI.